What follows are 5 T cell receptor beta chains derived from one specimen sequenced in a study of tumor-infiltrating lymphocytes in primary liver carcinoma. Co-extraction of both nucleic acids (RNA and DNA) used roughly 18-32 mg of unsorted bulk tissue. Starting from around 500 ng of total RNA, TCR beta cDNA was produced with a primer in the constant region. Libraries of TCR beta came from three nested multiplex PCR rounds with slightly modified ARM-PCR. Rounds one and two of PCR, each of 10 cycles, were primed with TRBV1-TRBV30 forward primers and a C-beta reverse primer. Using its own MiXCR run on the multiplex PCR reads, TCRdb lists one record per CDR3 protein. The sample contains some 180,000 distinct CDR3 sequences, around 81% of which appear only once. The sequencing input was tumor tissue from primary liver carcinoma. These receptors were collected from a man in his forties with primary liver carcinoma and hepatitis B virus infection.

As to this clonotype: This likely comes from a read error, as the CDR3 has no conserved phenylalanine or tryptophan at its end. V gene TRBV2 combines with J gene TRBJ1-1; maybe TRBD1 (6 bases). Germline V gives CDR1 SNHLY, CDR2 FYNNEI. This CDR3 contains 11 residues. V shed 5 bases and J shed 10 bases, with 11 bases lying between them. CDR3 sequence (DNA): TGTGCCAGCAGTAGTGGAGGGGGAGCTTTCCTT. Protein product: CASSSGGGAFL.

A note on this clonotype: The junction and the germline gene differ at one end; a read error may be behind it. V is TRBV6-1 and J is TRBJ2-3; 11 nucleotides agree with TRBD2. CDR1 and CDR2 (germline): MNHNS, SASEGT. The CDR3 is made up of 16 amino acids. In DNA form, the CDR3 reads TGTGCCACCATGGAACTAGCGGGAGTAAGCACAGATACGCATTATTTT. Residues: CATMELAGVSTDTHYF.

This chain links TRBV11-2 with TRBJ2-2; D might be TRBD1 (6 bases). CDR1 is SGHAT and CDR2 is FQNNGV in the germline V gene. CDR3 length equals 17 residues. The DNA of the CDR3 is TGTGCGAACAGCTTAGATTATCGGGGTAGGGACATCGGGGAGCTGTTTTTT. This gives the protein CANSLDYRGRDIGELFF.

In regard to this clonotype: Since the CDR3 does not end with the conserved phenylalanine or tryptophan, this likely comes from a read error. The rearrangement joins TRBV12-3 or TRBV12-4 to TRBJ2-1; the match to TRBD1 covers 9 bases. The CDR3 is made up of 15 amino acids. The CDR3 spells CAGSLGQGDVNEQFL. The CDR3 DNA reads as TGTGCCGGCAGTTTGGGACAGGGAGATGTCAATGAGCAGTTCTTA.

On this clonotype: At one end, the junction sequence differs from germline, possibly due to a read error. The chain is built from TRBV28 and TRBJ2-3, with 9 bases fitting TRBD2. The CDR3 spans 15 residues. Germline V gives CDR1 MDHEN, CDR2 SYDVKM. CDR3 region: CDSSLLAGAGDTQYF. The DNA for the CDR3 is TGTGACAGCAGTTTGTTAGCGGGAGCGGGGGATACACAGTATTTT.